These T cell receptor beta chains were read from a single sample in a study of monozygotic twins with inflammatory bowel disease. TCRdb reprocessed the 5' RACE reads and reports one entry per CDR3 protein, with no DNA. This sample's table reports some 89,000 distinct CDR3 sequences. The sequencing sample was made of blood. These receptors were obtained from a human donor with ulcerative colitis or Crohn's disease, or a healthy co-twin of an affected twin (not recorded which). Each CDR3 is given with its conserved first and last residue.

TRBV7-9	TRBJ1-1	CASSFTSGSAEAFF
TRBV7-9	TRBJ2-7	CASRGSSGIYEQYF
TRBV5-1	TRBJ1-4	CASAPNAGFRRYEKLFF
TRBV5-8	TRBJ1-1	CASSLGATEAFF
TRBV6-6	TRBJ2-3	CASSYSSLDTQYF
TRBV5-4	TRBJ2-2	CASSRTGIPGELFF
TRBV5-6	TRBJ1-3	CASSSPVLYGNTIYF
TRBV27	TRBJ1-2	CASSPYGQGYGYTF
TRBV27	TRBJ2-7	CASSLGGPYLDNEQYF
TRBV12-3/TRBV12-4	TRBJ1-2	CASSLLRGYGYTF
TRBV5-5	TRBJ1-2	CASSDLTSSAYGYTF
TRBV12-3/TRBV12-4	TRBJ1-6	CASSSGTGVSPLHF
TRBV6-2/TRBV6-3	TRBJ2-7	CASSHSGGGSYEQYF
TRBV12-3/TRBV12-4	TRBJ1-3	CASSLTSGNTIYF
TRBV2	TRBJ2-1	CASILAGGVLYEQFF
TRBV29-1	TRBJ2-4	CSVEDWGSLAKNIQYF